These T cell receptor beta chains were read from a single sample in a study of shared clonotypes between healthy human individuals. Generated by immunoSEQ multiplex PCR, the TCRdb table keeps only in-frame clones and is missing some. The repertoire holds about 580,000 clones, with roughly 98% as singletons. The sample taken for sequencing was naive CD8+ T cells sorted from blood. The receptors here all came from a man younger than 45 in good health. Each CDR3 is given with its conserved first and last residue. The D gene is left open where the match is weak. Clone size is not always given. Where it is, it says once, few, many or a class for expanded clones.

j_gene	d_gene	abundance	v_gene	CDR3aa	CDR3nt
TRBJ2-4	TRBD2	NA	TRBV7-2	CASSTNGLAGTQAKNIQYF	TGTGCCAGCAGCACCAACGGACTAGCGGGGACCCAGGCTAAAAACATTCAGTACTTC
TRBJ2-1	NA	NA	TRBV28	CASIERGPSYNEQFF	TGTGCCAGCATAGAGCGAGGGCCATCCTACAATGAGCAGTTCTTC
TRBJ2-7	NA	once	TRBV7-6	CASSPTAVDTVYEQYF	TGTGCCAGCAGCCCCACGGCGGTCGACACAGTCTACGAGCAGTACTTC
TRBJ1-1	TRBD1	NA	TRBV4-1	CASSQLPGQGMNTEAFF	TGCGCCAGCAGCCAGCTACCCGGACAGGGGATGAACACTGAAGCTTTCTTT
TRBJ2-7	NA	NA	TRBV6-1	CASVASVYEQYF	TGTGCCAGCGTAGCTAGCGTCTACGAGCAGTACTTC
TRBJ2-7	NA	NA	TRBV28	CASSLLPSARRYEQYF	TGTGCCAGCAGTTTATTACCATCGGCCCGTAGGTACGAGCAGTACTTC
TRBJ2-1	NA	NA	TRBV10-2	CASSESKRQFF	TGCGCCAGCAGTGAGTCAAAAAGACAGTTCTTC
TRBJ2-1	TRBD2	NA	TRBV7-3	CASSLRFGTNNEQFF	TGTGCCAGCAGCTTAAGGTTCGGGACTAACAATGAGCAGTTCTTC
TRBJ2-5	TRBD1	once	TRBV6-1	CASSETAGGQETQYF	TGTGCCAGCAGTGAAACTGCAGGGGGCCAAGAGACCCAGTACTTC
TRBJ1-1	NA	NA	TRBV13	CASSFSSSRGEAFF	TGTGCCAGCAGCTTCTCATCGTCTCGAGGTGAAGCTTTCTTT
TRBJ2-5	TRBD1	NA	TRBV4-1	CASSLGTGRGTQYF	TGCGCCAGCAGCTTAGGGACAGGAAGGGGGACCCAGTACTTC
TRBJ2-1	NA	NA	TRBV11-3	CASSFTGSDEQFF	TGTGCCAGCAGCTTTACGGGATCCGATGAGCAGTTCTTC
TRBJ2-5	NA	NA	TRBV27	CASFRGETQYF	TGTGCCAGCTTTCGGGGAGAGACCCAGTACTTC
TRBJ1-2	TRBD1	NA	TRBV27	CASSLAGQGRGYTF	TGTGCCAGCAGTTTAGCGGGACAGGGCCGTGGCTACACCTTC
TRBJ1-2	NA	NA	TRBV14	CASSQDGLQGIYGYTF	TGTGCCAGCAGCCAAGATGGTTTACAGGGAATATATGGCTACACCTTC
TRBJ1-2	TRBD1	NA	TRBV13	CASSLRIGGRDSYGYTF	TGTGCCAGCAGCTTACGGATAGGGGGGAGGGACAGCTATGGCTACACCTTC
TRBJ1-5	NA	NA	TRBV7-9	CASSLESRNQPQHF	TGTGCCAGCAGTCTGGAGTCCCGCAATCAGCCCCAGCATTTT
TRBJ2-7	TRBD2	NA	TRBV11-1	CASSADLAGVDWEQYF	TGTGCCAGCAGCGCGGACCTAGCGGGAGTTGATTGGGAGCAGTACTTC
TRBJ1-5	NA	NA	TRBV19	CASTDRLGHSNQPQHF	TGTGCCAGTACGGACCGTTTGGGACACTCCAATCAGCCCCAGCATTTT
TRBJ2-3	NA	NA	TRBV10-2	CASKVSDTDTQYF	TGCGCCAGCAAGGTTAGCGACACAGATACGCAGTATTTT
TRBJ1-2	NA	NA	TRBV4-2	CASSQGNGGLDGYTF	TGTGCCAGCAGCCAAGGCAACGGGGGATTGGATGGCTACACCTTC
TRBJ2-1	TRBD2	NA	TRBV19	CASNGGGSSYNEQFF	TGTGCCAGTAATGGGGGGGGTAGCTCCTACAATGAGCAGTTCTTC
TRBJ1-1	NA	NA	TRBV5-1	CASSLEGANTEAFF	TGCGCCAGCAGCTTGGAGGGCGCGAACACTGAAGCTTTCTTT
TRBJ2-7	NA	once	TRBV7-9	CASSAPGRLRQYF	TGTGCCAGCAGCGCTCCGGGACGCCTCCGGCAGTACTTC
TRBJ2-7	NA	NA	TRBV11-2	CASSLIGDSYEQYF	TGTGCCAGCAGCTTAATCGGAGACTCCTACGAGCAGTACTTC
TRBJ2-1	NA	NA	TRBV4-3	CASSQDRGADEQFF	TGCGCCAGCAGCCAAGATCGAGGGGCCGATGAGCAGTTCTTC
TRBJ2-7	TRBD2	NA	TRBV19	CASSLAGGSYEQYF	TGTGCCAGTAGTTTAGCGGGAGGTTCCTACGAGCAGTACTTC
TRBJ2-3	NA	NA	TRBV4-1	CASSTDTDTQYF	TGCGCCAGCAGCACCGACACAGATACGCAGTATTTT
TRBJ2-7	NA	few	TRBV30	CAWSAIQGYEQYF	TGTGCCTGGAGTGCCATACAGGGCTACGAGCAGTACTTC
TRBJ2-7	NA	NA	TRBV11-2	CASKGSYEQYF	TGTGCCAGCAAGGGCTCCTACGAGCAGTACTTC
TRBJ2-7	NA	NA	TRBV6-5	CASSVQGTYEQYF	TGTGCCAGCAGCGTACAGGGTACCTACGAGCAGTACTTC
TRBJ2-5	NA	NA	TRBV11-2	CASRDYGETQYF	TGTGCCAGCAGAGATTACGGGGAGACCCAGTACTTC
TRBJ1-4	TRBD1	NA	TRBV10-2	CASSPTPGQGSQKLFF	TGCGCCAGCAGTCCAACTCCGGGACAGGGGAGTCAAAAACTGTTTTTT
TRBJ1-1	NA	NA	TRBV7-9	CATSGDPNTEAFF	TGTGCCACCTCGGGGGACCCGAACACTGAAGCTTTCTTT
TRBJ2-5	NA	NA	TRBV7-9	CASSSLETQYF	TGTGCCAGCAGCTCTTTGGAGACCCAGTACTTC
TRBJ1-1	TRBD1	NA	TRBV7-2	CASSLDLPKTGGGTEAFF	TGTGCCAGCAGCTTAGATCTTCCTAAGACAGGGGGCGGAACTGAAGCTTTCTTT
TRBJ1-1	NA	NA	TRBV29-1	CSVPDPLTDRAFF	TGCAGCGTCCCAGATCCCCTGACAGATCGCGCTTTCTTT
TRBJ2-7	NA	NA	TRBV6-6	CASSPGTLTYEQYF	TGTGCCAGCAGTCCCGGGACACTTACCTACGAGCAGTACTTC
TRBJ2-1	TRBD2	NA	TRBV29-1	CSVVYGAGVVPYVNEQFF	TGCAGCGTTGTGTATGGGGCGGGAGTCGTCCCTTACGTGAATGAGCAGTTCTTC
TRBJ1-2	NA	NA	TRBV19	CASSYQGDGYTF	TGTGCCAGTAGTTACCAGGGCGATGGCTACACCTTC
TRBJ2-1	NA	NA	TRBV29-1	CSVETPDRSSYNEQFF	TGCAGCGTTGAAACCCCTGACAGAAGCTCCTACAATGAGCAGTTCTTC
TRBJ2-4	TRBD1	NA	TRBV5-5	CASSSGTGWAKNIQYF	TGTGCCAGCAGCTCCGGGACAGGGTGGGCCAAAAACATTCAGTACTTC
TRBJ2-3	TRBD2	NA	TRBV7-3	CASSQAGGTQYF	TGTGCCAGCAGCCAAGCGGGAGGCACGCAGTATTTT
TRBJ1-2	NA	NA	TRBV28	CASSLRLGWEGYTF	TGTGCCAGCAGTTTACGCCTAGGGTGGGAGGGCTACACCTTC
TRBJ1-2	NA	NA	TRBV7-9	CASSLADLALDGFTF	TGTGCCAGCAGCTTAGCCGATTTGGCCTTAGATGGCTTCACCTTC
TRBJ2-7	NA	NA	TRBV7-9	CASSLGDRPYEQYF	TGTGCCAGCAGCTTAGGTGACAGACCCTACGAGCAGTACTTC
TRBJ1-2	NA	NA	TRBV27	CASSTGTLGYTF	TGTGCCAGCAGTACCGGGACTCTCGGCTACACCTTC
TRBJ2-1	TRBD2	NA	TRBV25-1	CASSEWSSGDNEQFF	TGTGCCAGCAGTGAATGGTCTAGCGGAGACAATGAGCAGTTCTTC
TRBJ2-7	TRBD2	NA	TRBV27	CASSTPRAGDYEQYF	TGTGCCAGCAGTACCCCGAGGGCGGGGGACTACGAGCAGTACTTC
TRBJ2-1	NA	once	TRBV2	CAGAKSSYNEQFF	TGTGCCGGAGCTAAAAGCTCCTACAATGAGCAGTTCTTC
TRBJ1-2	TRBD1	NA	TRBV11-2	CASSLDWTGRVDGYTF	TGTGCCAGCAGCTTAGACTGGACAGGGAGAGTTGATGGCTACACCTTC
TRBJ1-2	NA	NA	TRBV27	CASSTGPFFGYTF	TGTGCCAGCAGTACCGGACCGTTTTTCGGCTACACCTTC
TRBJ2-7	NA	NA	TRBV27	CASSFGRSNYEQYF	TGTGCCAGCAGTTTCGGCAGGAGTAACTACGAGCAGTACTTC
TRBJ1-4	NA	NA	TRBV15	CATSAAVREKLFF	TGTGCCACCAGCGCCGCGGTTCGGGAAAAACTGTTTTTT
TRBJ2-2	TRBD2	once	TRBV11-2	CASSLGLAGVRVGELFF	TGTGCCAGCAGCCTGGGACTAGCGGGAGTGCGGGTCGGGGAGCTGTTTTTT
TRBJ2-1	NA	NA	TRBV27	CASKAGFPLYNEQFF	TGTGCCAGCAAGGCAGGGTTCCCCTTGTACAATGAGCAGTTCTTC